This TCR beta chain originates from a study of CD8 T cells in ankylosing spondylitis. Only a few counts were recorded for this clonotype. Its antigen is still unknown. In TCRdb, the 5' RACE reads were re-called with MiXCR into one record per CDR3 protein. The data show 150,000 or so distinct CDR3 sequences, with around 17% seen just once and about 8% held by the top ten. CDR1 and CDR2 (germline): LNHDA, SQIVND (reference sequence). With 10 bases removed from V and 11 bases from J, the gap between germline ends came to 14 bases. The CDR3 extends over 11 amino acids. Broader study findings: Prior work had noted some motif variants in reactive arthritis blood and synovial fluid. The study identified a TCR beta motif of roughly eight highly homologous variants that appeared characteristic of ankylosing spondylitis blood. Clones linked to the disease showed a CD8+ phenotype. They occurred at relatively low frequencies in peripheral blood. Significant enrichment of disease-linked clones was reported in matched ankylosing spondylitis synovial fluid.

The chain joins TRBV19 to TRBJ2-2, with D possibly matching TRBD2 (6 bases). The sequencing sample was made of blood, either unsorted or a sorted T cell fraction (not recorded which). This receptor was obtained from a male donor with ankylosing spondylitis or in good health (not recorded which). The CDR3 nucleotides read TGTGCCACAGATGCGGGATATGAGCTGTTTTTT. Amino acids: CATDAGYELFF.